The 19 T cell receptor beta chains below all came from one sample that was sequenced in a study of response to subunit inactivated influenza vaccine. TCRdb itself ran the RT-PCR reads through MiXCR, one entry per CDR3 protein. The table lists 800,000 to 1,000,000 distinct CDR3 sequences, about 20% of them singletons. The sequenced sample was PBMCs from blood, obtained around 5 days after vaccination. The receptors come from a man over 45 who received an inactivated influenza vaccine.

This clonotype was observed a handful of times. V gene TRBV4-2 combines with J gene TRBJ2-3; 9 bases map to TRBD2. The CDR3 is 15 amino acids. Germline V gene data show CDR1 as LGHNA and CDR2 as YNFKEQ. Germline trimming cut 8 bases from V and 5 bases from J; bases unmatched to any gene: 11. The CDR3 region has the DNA TGTGCCAGCGCCTTCGTAGCGGGAGTCGGAGATACGCAGTATTTT. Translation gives CASAFVAGVGDTQYF.

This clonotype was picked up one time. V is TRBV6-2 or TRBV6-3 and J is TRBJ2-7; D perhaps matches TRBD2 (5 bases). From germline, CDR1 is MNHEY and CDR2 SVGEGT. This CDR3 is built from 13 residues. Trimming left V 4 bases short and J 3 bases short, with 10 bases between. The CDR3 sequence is CASSSSRNYEQYF. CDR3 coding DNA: TGTGCCAGCAGTTCTAGCCGAAACTACGAGCAGTACTTC.

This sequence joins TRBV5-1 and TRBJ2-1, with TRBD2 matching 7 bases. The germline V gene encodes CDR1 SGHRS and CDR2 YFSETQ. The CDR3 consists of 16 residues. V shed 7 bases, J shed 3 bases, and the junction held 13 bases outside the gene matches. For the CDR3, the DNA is TGCGCCAGCTCTCATGGGGGGGTGCAAGTCTACAATGAGCAGTTCTTC. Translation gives CASSHGGVQVYNEQFF.

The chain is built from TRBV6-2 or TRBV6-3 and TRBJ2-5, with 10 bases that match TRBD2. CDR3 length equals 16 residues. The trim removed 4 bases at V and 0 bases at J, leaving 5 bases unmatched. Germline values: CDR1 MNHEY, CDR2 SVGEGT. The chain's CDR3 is CASSLGLAVYQETQYF. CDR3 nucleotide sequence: TGTGCCAGCAGTTTAGGACTAGCGGTATACCAAGAGACCCAGTACTTC.

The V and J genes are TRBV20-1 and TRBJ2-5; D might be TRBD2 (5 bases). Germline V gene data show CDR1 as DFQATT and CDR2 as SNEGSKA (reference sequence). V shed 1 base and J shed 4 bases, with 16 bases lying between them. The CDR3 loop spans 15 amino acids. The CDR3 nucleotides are TGCAGTGCTAGAGCGGGTCTCGGAGGAAGAGAGACCCAGTACTTC. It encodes CSARAGLGGRETQYF.

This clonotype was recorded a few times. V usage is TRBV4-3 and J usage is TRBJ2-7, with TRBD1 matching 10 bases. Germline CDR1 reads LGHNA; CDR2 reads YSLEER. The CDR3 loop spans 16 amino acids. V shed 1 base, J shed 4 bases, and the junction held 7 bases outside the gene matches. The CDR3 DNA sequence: TGCGCCAGCAGCCAAGGTTTAGGGACAGGGGCGTACGAGCAGTACTTC. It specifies CASSQGLGTGAYEQYF.

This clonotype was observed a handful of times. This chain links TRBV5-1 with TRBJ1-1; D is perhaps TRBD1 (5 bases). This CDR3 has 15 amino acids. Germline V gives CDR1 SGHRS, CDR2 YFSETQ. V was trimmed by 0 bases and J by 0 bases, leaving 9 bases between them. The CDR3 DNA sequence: TGCGCCAGCAGCTTGGCTGACAGCATGAACACTGAAGCTTTCTTT. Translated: CASSLADSMNTEAFF.

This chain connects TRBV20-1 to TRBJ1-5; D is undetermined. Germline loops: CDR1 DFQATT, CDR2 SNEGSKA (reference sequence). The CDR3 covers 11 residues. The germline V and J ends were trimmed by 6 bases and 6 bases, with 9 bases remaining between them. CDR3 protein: CSAAAGQPQHF. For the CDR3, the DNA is TGCAGTGCCGCTGCAGGTCAGCCCCAGCATTTT.

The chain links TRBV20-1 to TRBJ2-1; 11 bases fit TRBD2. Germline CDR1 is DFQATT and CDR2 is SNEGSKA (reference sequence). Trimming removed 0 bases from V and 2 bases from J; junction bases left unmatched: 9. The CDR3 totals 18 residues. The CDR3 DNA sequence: TGCAGTGCTAGAGATTGGCGGTTGGGACTAGCGGCCTACAATGAGCAGTTCTTC. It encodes CSARDWRLGLAAYNEQFF.

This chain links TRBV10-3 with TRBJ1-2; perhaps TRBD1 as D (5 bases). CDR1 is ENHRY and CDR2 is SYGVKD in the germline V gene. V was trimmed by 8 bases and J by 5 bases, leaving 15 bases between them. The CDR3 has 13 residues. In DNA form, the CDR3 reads TGTGCCATCGTTGGGACTGACAGTTATGGCTACACCTTC. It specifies CAIVGTDSYGYTF.

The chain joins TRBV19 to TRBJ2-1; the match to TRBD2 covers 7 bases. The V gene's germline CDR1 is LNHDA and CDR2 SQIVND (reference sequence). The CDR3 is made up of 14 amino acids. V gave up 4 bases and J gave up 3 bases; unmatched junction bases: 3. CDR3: CASSTGLFYNEQFF. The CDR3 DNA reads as TGTGCCAGTAGTACGGGACTATTCTACAATGAGCAGTTCTTC.

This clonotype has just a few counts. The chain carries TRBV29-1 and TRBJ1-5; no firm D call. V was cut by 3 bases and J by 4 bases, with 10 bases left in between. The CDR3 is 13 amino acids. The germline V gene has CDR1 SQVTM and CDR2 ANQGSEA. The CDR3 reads CSVEVGRNQPQHF. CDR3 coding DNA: TGCAGCGTTGAGGTGGGCAGGAATCAGCCCCAGCATTTT.

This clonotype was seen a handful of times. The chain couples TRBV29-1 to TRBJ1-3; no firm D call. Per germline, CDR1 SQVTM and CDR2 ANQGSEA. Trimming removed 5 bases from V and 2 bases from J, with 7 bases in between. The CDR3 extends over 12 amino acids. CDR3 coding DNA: TGCAGCGTTAGAATAGCTGGAAACACCATATATTTT. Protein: CSVRIAGNTIYF.

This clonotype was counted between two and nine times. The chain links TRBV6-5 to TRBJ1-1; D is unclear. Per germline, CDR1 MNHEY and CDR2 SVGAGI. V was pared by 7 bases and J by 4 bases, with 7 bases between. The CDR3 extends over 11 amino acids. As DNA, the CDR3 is TGTGCCAGCATAGGTGTCACTGAAGCTTTCTTT. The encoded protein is CASIGVTEAFF.

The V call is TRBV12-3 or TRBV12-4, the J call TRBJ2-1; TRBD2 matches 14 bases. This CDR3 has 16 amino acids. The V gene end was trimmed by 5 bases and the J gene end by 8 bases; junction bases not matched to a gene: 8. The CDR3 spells CASSTGTSGRGYEQFF. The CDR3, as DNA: TGTGCCAGCAGTACTGGGACTAGCGGGAGAGGGTATGAGCAGTTCTTC.

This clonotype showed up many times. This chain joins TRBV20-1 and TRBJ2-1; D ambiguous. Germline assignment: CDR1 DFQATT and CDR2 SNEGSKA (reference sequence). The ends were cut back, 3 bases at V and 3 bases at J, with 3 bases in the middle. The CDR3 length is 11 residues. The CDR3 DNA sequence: TGCAGTGCTAGCCTCTACAATGAGCAGTTCTTC. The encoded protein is CSASLYNEQFF.

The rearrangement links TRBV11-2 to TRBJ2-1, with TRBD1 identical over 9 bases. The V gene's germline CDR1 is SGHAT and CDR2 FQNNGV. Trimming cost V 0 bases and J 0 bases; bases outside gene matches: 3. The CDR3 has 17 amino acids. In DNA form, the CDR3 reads TGTGCCAGCAGCTTAGAGGGGGACAGGGCCTCCTACAATGAGCAGTTCTTC. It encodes CASSLEGDRASYNEQFF.

The DNA of the CDR3 is TGTGCCAGCCGCCCAGGATCCCGGGCCAACGTCCTGACTTTC. It is translated as CASRPGSRANVLTF. V is TRBV2 and J is TRBJ2-6; D is ambiguous. This CDR3 has 14 amino acids. CDR1 and CDR2 (germline): SNHLY, FYNNEI. Between the trimmed V and J ends, which lost 8 bases and 5 bases, there was a span of 13 bases.

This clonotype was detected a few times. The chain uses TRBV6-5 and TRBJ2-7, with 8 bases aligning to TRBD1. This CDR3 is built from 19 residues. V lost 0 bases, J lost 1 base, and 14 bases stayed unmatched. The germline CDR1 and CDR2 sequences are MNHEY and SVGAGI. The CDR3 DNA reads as TGTGCCAGCAGTTACTCGATCGCGACAGGGGTCATTTTGTCCTACGAGCAGTACTTC. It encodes CASSYSIATGVILSYEQYF.